This T cell receptor beta chain was sequenced during a study of CD8 T cells in ankylosing spondylitis. TCRdb fed the 5' RACE reads into MiXCR, producing one record per CDR3 protein. Seen here are some 450,000 distinct CDR3 sequences, approximately 17% observed once, and the top ten hold under 1.2%. The germline V and J ends were trimmed by 3 bases and 0 bases, with 20 bases remaining between them. The CDR3 is 17 amino acids. Germline V lookup: CDR1 DFQATT, CDR2 SNEGSKA (reference sequence). Findings and caveats of the study: A motif of eight highly homologous TCR beta variants was seen as apparently characteristic of ankylosing spondylitis blood.

This clonotype was seen a few times. The antigen is unknown. The clonotype was recovered from a male donor with ankylosing spondylitis. Sequenced: blood, either unsorted or a sorted T cell fraction (not recorded which). The chain joins TRBV20-1 to TRBJ2-5; perhaps TRBD2 as D (5 bases). CDR3 in amino acids: CSARRTGQRMYQETQYF. The CDR3, as DNA: TGCAGTGCTAGGCGGACGGGCCAGCGGATGTACCAAGAGACCCAGTACTTC.